This T cell receptor (beta chain) was documented in a study of CD8+CD57+ T cells in acquired aplastic anemia. Study outcomes and limitations: The number of CD8+ CDR3 sequences shared by patients and controls was roughly 31. Patients did not significantly differ from controls in CD8+ Simpson's diversity.

A note on this clonotype: The target antigen is unknown. At one end the junction does not follow the germline gene, possibly because of a read error.

All patients picked for sequencing had shown, by flow cytometry, an expansion of CD8+CD57+ cells. With no exception, the patients had severe acquired aplastic anemia. Germline V gene data show CDR1 as SNHLY and CDR2 as FYNNEI. This CDR3 has 14 amino acids. Genomic DNA served as template for TCR beta VDJ and CDR3 profiling. TCRdb re-called the reads with MiXCR, one entry per CDR3 protein. The data hold a few hundred thousand distinct CDR3 sequences, with 82% observed a single time. Sequencing used sorted CD4+, CD8+, or CD8+CD57+ T cells (not recorded which) from PBMCs. The sequence was collected from a human donor with aplastic anemia. This sequence joins TRBV2 and TRBJ2-5; 7 bases line up with TRBD1. The CDR3 DNA reads TGTGCCACCGGCAGAGGGGGCGAGCAAGAGAACCAGTACTTC. It encodes CATGRGGEQENQYF. Based on the CDR3 plus reference TRBV2 and TRBJ2-5, the full variable domain is EPEVTQTPSHQVTQMGQEVILRCVPISNHLYFYWYRQILGQKVEFLVSFYNNEISEKSEIFDDQFSVERPDGSNFTLKIRSTKLEDSAMYFCATGRGGEQENQYFGPGTRLLVL.